A selection of T cell receptor beta chains follows, all from one sample in a study of identical twins. TCRdb called the 5' RACE reads again in MiXCR, with one record for every CDR3 protein. Seen here are 400,000 to 500,000 distinct CDR3 sequences, less than 20% observed once, and the top ten hold around 10%. Input material: naive T cells sorted from blood. These receptors were collected from a man between 45 and 60 years old in good health. CDR3s include the opening cysteine and the closing phenylalanine or tryptophan. Each record gives: CDR3 DNA, CDR3 protein, V gene, clone size, J gene, D gene. A D gene is named only where the DNA matches it firmly. Some rows mark clone size as missing; the rest say once, few, many or name a class of expanded clone.

CDR3 DNA: TGTGCCAGCAGTGCTGGCGTCCAAAGCACAGATACGCAGTATTTT
CDR3 protein: CASSAGVQSTDTQYF
V gene: TRBV6-1
clone size: many
J gene: TRBJ2-3
D gene: -

CDR3 DNA: TGCAGCGTTGCCAGGGAGAGCTCCTACGAGCAGTACTTC
CDR3 protein: CSVARESSYEQYF
V gene: TRBV29-1
clone size: -
J gene: TRBJ2-7
D gene: -

CDR3 DNA: TGTGCCAGTAGTATAGAGGCTGGGAACTACAATGAGCAGTTCTTC
CDR3 protein: CASSIEAGNYNEQFF
V gene: TRBV19
clone size: many
J gene: TRBJ2-1
D gene: -

CDR3 DNA: TGCGCCAGCAGTCTCCGAGGTTCTCGCGGGAGTTCAGATACGCAGTATTTT
CDR3 protein: CASSLRGSRGSSDTQYF
V gene: TRBV5-1
clone size: few
J gene: TRBJ2-3
D gene: TRBD2

CDR3 DNA: TGTGCCAGCAGAATATTTGCCGGGACTAGGCGGAATGAGCAGTTCTTC
CDR3 protein: CASRIFAGTRRNEQFF
V gene: TRBV6-1
clone size: few
J gene: TRBJ2-1
D gene: TRBD2

CDR3 DNA: TGTGCCAGCAGCTTAGTAAGCCAGGGAAATTCACCCCTCCACTTT
CDR3 protein: CASSLVSQGNSPLHF
V gene: TRBV7-2
clone size: few
J gene: TRBJ1-6
D gene: -

CDR3 DNA: TGCGCCAGCAGTGGGACTTTCTCCGGGGAGCTGTTTTTT
CDR3 protein: CASSGTFSGELFF
V gene: TRBV10-1
clone size: -
J gene: TRBJ2-2
D gene: -

CDR3 DNA: TGTGCCAGCTCACCCAATAGCGGGGGAGCAGATACGCAGTATTTT
CDR3 protein: CASSPNSGGADTQYF
V gene: TRBV18
clone size: -
J gene: TRBJ2-3
D gene: TRBD2

CDR3 DNA: TGTGCCAGCAGCCCAAGAATTAGCGGGAAAGGCAATGAGCAGTTCTTC
CDR3 protein: CASSPRISGKGNEQFF
V gene: TRBV9
clone size: few
J gene: TRBJ2-1
D gene: TRBD2

CDR3 DNA: TGTGCCAGCAGTTTATTACTGTCTAGCGGGAGTAGTGTGCAGTACTTC
CDR3 protein: CASSLLLSSGSSVQYF
V gene: TRBV12-3/TRBV12-4
clone size: -
J gene: TRBJ2-7
D gene: TRBD2

CDR3 DNA: TGTGCCAGCAGCGATCGGGGTCCCTCCTACGAGCAGTACTTC
CDR3 protein: CASSDRGPSYEQYF
V gene: TRBV6-2/TRBV6-3
clone size: many
J gene: TRBJ2-7
D gene: -

CDR3 DNA: TGTGCCAGCAGTTTACACGGGGTGGAGACCCAGTACTTC
CDR3 protein: CASSLHGVETQYF
V gene: TRBV28
clone size: -
J gene: TRBJ2-5
D gene: -

CDR3 DNA: TGTGCCAGCAGCTTAGCCTACAGGGAGGGCACTGAAGCTTTCTTT
CDR3 protein: CASSLAYREGTEAFF
V gene: TRBV7-9
clone size: once
J gene: TRBJ1-1
D gene: -

CDR3 DNA: TGTGCCAGCAGCCAAAGGCTAGAGGCCTACAATGAGCAGTTCTTC
CDR3 protein: CASSQRLEAYNEQFF
V gene: TRBV3-1
clone size: many
J gene: TRBJ2-1
D gene: -